These 4 T cell receptor beta chains were sequenced from one sample in a study of blood T cell repertoires in COVID-19. Sequenced by immunoSEQ multiplex PCR; TCRdb stores in-frame clones only, minus some. The sample has fewer than 450,000 clones, 88% seen once. The sample taken for sequencing was PBMCs or T cells enriched from blood (not recorded which). The receptors were sampled from a woman younger than 30 who had recovered from COVID-19.

This clone was found many times. This chain links TRBV19 with TRBJ1-1, with 7 bases aligning to TRBD1. V was clipped by 7 bases and J by 3 bases; unmatched bases: 8. CDR1 is LNHDA, CDR2 SQIVND, per germline (reference sequence). The CDR3 length is 14 residues. CDR3: CASTPTGKYTEAFF. CDR3 DNA: TGTGCCAGTACCCCGACAGGGAAGTACACTGAAGCTTTCTTT.

This clone was observed a few times. The DNA for the CDR3 is TGCAGTGCTAGTAGGCCTAGCGGGGTTCACACCGGGGAGCTGTTTTTT. Protein sequence: CSASRPSGVHTGELFF. The gene calls are TRBV20-1 and TRBJ2-2; TRBD2 matches at 9 bases. The CDR3 loop spans 16 amino acids. Germline values: CDR1 DFQATT, CDR2 SNEGSKA (reference sequence). V lost 3 bases to trimming and J lost 3 bases; unmatched junction nucleotides: 8.

Concerning this clone: Other DNA sequences from this sample encode an identical CDR3 as well. The rearrangement uses TRBV30 and TRBJ2-7; D unclear. CDR3 length: 11 amino acids. With 3 bases removed from V and 3 bases from J, the gap between germline ends came to 6 bases. Germline V CDR1 and CDR2: GTSNPN, SVGIG (reference sequence). The CDR3 spells CAWSRGYEQYF. CDR3 sequence (DNA): TGTGCCTGGAGCAGAGGCTACGAGCAGTACTTC.

J is TRBJ1-2 and V is TRBV11-2; the D is unclear. Germline V gene lookup returns CDR1 SGHAT and CDR2 FQNNGV. V lost 3 bases and J lost 1, with 6 bases in between. The CDR3 runs to 13 residues. CDR3 protein: CASSFVVNYGYTF. Written as DNA, the CDR3 is TGTGCCAGCAGCTTCGTCGTTAACTATGGCTACACCTTC.